Listed here is a single TCR beta chain. CDR3 length equals 12 residues. Germline V gene data show CDR1 as SQVTM and CDR2 as ANQGSEA. The ends were cut back, 6 bases at V and 3 bases at J, with 9 bases in the middle. This sample was included in a study of blood T cell repertoires in COVID-19. On the study more broadly: Researchers got acute and convalescent COVID-19 samples from the United States, Italy and Spain.

Original processing notes: Scientists estimated how many nucleated cells there were by amplifying reference gene primers. TCRdb keeps only in-frame clones here, not all; method: immunoSEQ multiplex PCR. The V and J calls and clone size come from that table; D and trimming were worked out from the DNA. The sample shows 9,500 to 15,000 clones, roughly nine tenths of them seen only once. The chain couples TRBV29-1 to TRBJ1-3; a weak D match, TRBD1 (5 bases). This sequence was found in an older man with active COVID-19. Sequencing was performed on peripheral blood. CDR3 residues: CSVGGNGNTIYF. The CDR3 region has the DNA TGCAGCGTGGGGGGGAATGGAAACACCATATATTTT.